This T cell receptor (beta chain) was documented in a study of vaccination and CD4 T cells after COVID-19. Study overall: Overlapping peptides covering the spike proteins of SARS-CoV-2, HCoV-NL63, HCoV-OC43 and HCoV-229E were added to stimulate cells. Overall study results and limits: SARS-CoV-2-reactive clonotypes showed a nonsignificant median rise from about 20 to 38.

This clonotype was recorded once. The antigen is undetermined. The study sequenced cultured CD4+ T cell DNA using the Oncomine TCR Beta short-read assay. Each CDR3 protein gets one entry after TCRdb re-called the PCR reads with MiXCR. The sample records over 9,000 distinct CDR3 sequences, 50% to 55% being singletons. CDR1 and CDR2 (germline): SEHNR, FQNEAQ (reference sequence). The CDR3 consists of 11 residues. Between the trimmed V and J ends, which lost 1 base and 4 bases, there was a span of 2 bases. Noted treatment: roughly 10-day PBMC culture with coronavirus spike peptide pools or control peptides (ViraFEST assay). ViraFEST expanded antigen-specific T cells with peptide pools, then sequenced TCRs. Wells that each held 2 million or so PBMCs were cultured with roughly 9.5 IU/ml IL-2 and about 9.8 ug/ml peptide pools.

This clonotype originated in a human donor who had recovered from COVID-19. V and J are TRBV7-9 and TRBJ2-7; unclear D gene. Sample: CD4+ T cells from blood, cultured in vitro. CDR3 sequence reads: CASSLEYEQYF. CDR3 in DNA: TGTGCCAGCAGCTTAGAATACGAGCAGTACTTC.